This is a list of T cell receptor beta chains from one sample in a study of molecular identifiers for immune sequencing clone quantification. TCRdb independently ran MiXCR on the PCR reads; one entry per CDR3 protein. The sample carries more than 450,000 distinct CDR3 sequences, about a fifth recorded once. Sequenced sample: naive CD8+ T cells from blood, with Jurkat cell RNA spiked in. The receptors here all came from a human donor in good health. Some libraries in this study had Jurkat cell RNA spiked in. Each CDR3 is given with its conserved first and last residue. A D gene is named only where the DNA matches it firmly. The listing skips clone size in some rows; elsewhere it reads once, few, many or a size class.

CDR3 length: 16
D gene: .
V gene: TRBV20-1
clone size: .
J gene: TRBJ2-7
CDR3 protein: CSLVDTPTVESYEQYF
CDR3 DNA: TGCAGCCTAGTGGATACCCCGACAGTCGAATCCTACGAGCAGTACTTC

CDR3 length: 15
D gene: .
V gene: TRBV29-1
clone size: few
J gene: TRBJ2-5
CDR3 protein: CSVETGENRQETQYF
CDR3 DNA: TGCAGCGTTGAAACGGGTGAAAACAGGCAAGAGACCCAGTACTTC

CDR3 length: 12
D gene: .
V gene: TRBV30
clone size: many
J gene: TRBJ2-7
CDR3 protein: CAWSVDVYEQYF
CDR3 DNA: TGTGCCTGGAGTGTAGACGTCTACGAGCAGTACTTC

CDR3 length: 15
D gene: TRBD1
V gene: TRBV9
clone size: .
J gene: TRBJ2-5
CDR3 protein: CASSEPGTGEETQYF
CDR3 DNA: TGTGCCAGCAGCGAACCCGGGACAGGGGAAGAGACCCAGTACTTC

CDR3 length: 13
D gene: .
V gene: TRBV12-3/TRBV12-4
clone size: few
J gene: TRBJ1-6
CDR3 protein: CASRPELTGLLHF
CDR3 DNA: TGTGCCAGCAGGCCCGAACTCACAGGGCTCCTCCACTTT

CDR3 length: 13
D gene: .
V gene: TRBV27
clone size: many
J gene: TRBJ2-5
CDR3 protein: CASRPQGLETQYF
CDR3 DNA: TGTGCCAGCAGACCCCAGGGGTTAGAGACCCAGTACTTC

CDR3 length: 17
D gene: TRBD1
V gene: TRBV13
clone size: .
J gene: TRBJ2-1
CDR3 protein: CASSPVLGTGSNNEQFF
CDR3 DNA: TGTGCCAGCAGCCCCGTATTAGGGACAGGGTCTAACAATGAGCAGTTCTTC

CDR3 length: 16
D gene: .
V gene: TRBV4-3
clone size: few
J gene: TRBJ2-1
CDR3 protein: CASSQGAWTEFNEQFF
CDR3 DNA: TGCGCCAGCAGCCAAGGTGCATGGACAGAGTTCAATGAGCAGTTCTTC

CDR3 length: 11
D gene: .
V gene: TRBV25-1
clone size: .
J gene: TRBJ1-1
CDR3 protein: CASMGGTEAFF
CDR3 DNA: TGTGCCAGCATGGGAGGTACTGAAGCTTTCTTT

CDR3 length: 15
D gene: TRBD2
V gene: TRBV6-2/TRBV6-3
clone size: .
J gene: TRBJ2-1
CDR3 protein: CASSYWREADNEQFF
CDR3 DNA: TGTGCCAGCAGTTACTGGCGGGAGGCTGACAATGAGCAGTTCTTC

CDR3 length: 17
D gene: .
V gene: TRBV12-3/TRBV12-4
clone size: .
J gene: TRBJ1-2
CDR3 protein: CASSLSSRRGRLEGYTF
CDR3 DNA: TGTGCCAGCAGTTTATCCTCCCGTAGGGGCCGTTTGGAGGGCTACACCTTC

CDR3 length: 16
D gene: TRBD2
V gene: TRBV6-2/TRBV6-3
clone size: few
J gene: TRBJ2-3
CDR3 protein: CASSYARGAIPDTQYF
CDR3 DNA: TGTGCCAGCAGTTACGCGCGGGGGGCGATTCCAGATACGCAGTATTTT

CDR3 length: 13
D gene: .
V gene: TRBV25-1
clone size: many
J gene: TRBJ2-7
CDR3 protein: CASSPGDTYEQYF
CDR3 DNA: TGTGCCAGCAGCCCGGGGGACACCTACGAGCAGTACTTC

CDR3 length: 14
D gene: .
V gene: TRBV21-1
clone size: many
J gene: TRBJ1-1
CDR3 protein: CASRHNGLSAEAFF
CDR3 DNA: TGTGCCAGCAGACACAACGGCCTGAGCGCTGAAGCTTTCTTT

CDR3 length: 17
D gene: .
V gene: TRBV28
clone size: many
J gene: TRBJ2-7
CDR3 protein: CASSLWGSRASSYEQYF
CDR3 DNA: TGTGCCAGCAGTTTATGGGGGTCCCGGGCAAGCTCCTACGAGCAGTACTTC

CDR3 length: 15
D gene: .
V gene: TRBV21-1
clone size: few
J gene: TRBJ1-1
CDR3 protein: CASSKWGQVNTEAFF
CDR3 DNA: TGTGCCAGCAGCAAATGGGGACAGGTGAACACTGAAGCTTTCTTT

CDR3 length: 16
D gene: TRBD2
V gene: TRBV13
clone size: .
J gene: TRBJ2-1
CDR3 protein: CASSPSLAGRCNEQFF
CDR3 DNA: TGTGCCAGCAGCCCTAGCCTAGCGGGGCGCTGCAATGAGCAGTTCTTC